Sequencing of this T cell receptor (beta chain) was carried out in a study of T cell responses to AZD1222 COVID-19 vaccine. Findings and caveats of the study: Only 5 to 7 AZD1222 recipients tested seropositive at baseline. With dominance at 160-218 and 743-854, vaccine-associated CD4 TCRs spanned spike. Clonal diversity was possibly underestimated, and white British individuals and females predominated among donors.

This clone was picked up a small number of times. Its antigen remains unidentified. Assay used: immunoSEQ multiplex PCR; TCRdb lists only in-frame clones, some missing. The sample holds around 64,000 clones; 80% to 90% are singletons and the top ten take 5.5% to 8%. The source material was peripheral blood, sampled 28 days after the second AZD1222 dose. The source is an adult who received the AZD1222 COVID-19 vaccine.

The CDR3 DNA reads TGTGCCAGCAGTGAATTCGAGGGGAGCAATCAGCCCCAGCATTTT. It yields the protein CASSEFEGSNQPQHF. The chain combines TRBV25-1 with TRBJ1-5, with a tentative D call TRBD1 (5 bases). V was pared by 1 base and J by 1 base, with 8 bases between. Germline CDR1 is MGHDK and CDR2 is SYGVNS. The CDR3 contains 15 residues.